The TCR beta chain described here comes from a study of T-cell memory formation after mild COVID-19. V shed 3 bases and J 4 bases; nucleotides not matched to a gene: 7. The CDR3 loop spans 16 amino acids. TCRdb re-called the 5' RACE reads through MiXCR, storing one row per CDR3 protein. The table shows roughly 99,000 distinct CDR3 sequences, with approximately 15% occurring only once. This rearrangement joins TRBV12-3 or TRBV12-4 to TRBJ2-7, with 12 bases lining up with TRBD2. This TCR was sampled from a man between 18 and 35 years old who had mild COVID-19 (a few samples of this study predate the infection). Cell type and time point are not known. Material: PBMCs or a T cell subset sorted from them (not recorded which). In nucleotides, the CDR3 is TGTGCCAGCAGTTTTCCTAGCGGGGGGGCCGGGTACGAGCAGTACTTC. It specifies CASSFPSGGAGYEQYF.